Listed below are T cell receptor beta chains from one sample, sequenced in a study of OX40 agonist ivuxolimab in advanced cancers. Some clones are missing from TCRdb's copy, which holds only in-frame ones; the method was immunoSEQ multiplex PCR. Of 42,000 or so clones in the sample, around 84% were seen once. The sequenced sample was CD4+ or CD8+ T cells sorted from blood, obtained in a trial of the OX40 agonist ivuxolimab. These receptors originate from an adult with an advanced solid tumor such as melanoma, head and neck, liver or kidney cancer. The CDR3 runs from the conserved cysteine through the conserved F or W. The D gene is left open where the match is weak. A clone size is listed for some rows: how often the clone was seen (once, few, many), or a class if it is expanded.

d_call | cdr3_length | j_call | clone_size | v_call | cdr3_nt | cdr3_aa
. | 14 | TRBJ2-5 | . | TRBV27 | TGTGCCAGCAGTTTATGGGATACGCTAGAGACCCAGTACTTC | CASSLWDTLETQYF
. | 12 | TRBJ2-1 | . | TRBV14 | TGTGCCAGCAGCCAAGGCGGGAATGAGCAGTTCTTC | CASSQGGNEQFF
. | 13 | TRBJ2-2 | . | TRBV7-9 | TGTGCCAGCAGCCCTCGGACCTCCGGGGAGCTGTTTTTT | CASSPRTSGELFF
. | 15 | TRBJ2-4 | . | TRBV28 | TGTGCCAGCAGACCACTGGACATTAGCAAAAACATTCAGTACTTC | CASRPLDISKNIQYF
. | 11 | TRBJ1-1 | medium-sized | TRBV5-5 | TGTGCCAGCAGCCGAGAGGGAGAAGCTTTCTTT | CASSREGEAFF
. | 14 | TRBJ1-5 | . | TRBV7-9 | TGTGCCAGCAGCTCTGAGTATAGCAATCAGCCCCAGCATTTT | CASSSEYSNQPQHF
TRBD1 | 12 | TRBJ2-1 | once | TRBV28 | TGTGCCAGCAGTGTTACAGGGGGTGAGCAGTTCTTC | CASSVTGGEQFF
. | 14 | TRBJ2-7 | . | TRBV9 | TGTGCCAGCAGCGTAGCAGTGGCGTCCTACGAGCAGTACTTC | CASSVAVASYEQYF
. | 14 | TRBJ1-1 | . | TRBV27 | TGTGCCAGCAGCCCCGTCGCGGGCAGATCTGAAGCTTTCTTT | CASSPVAGRSEAFF
. | 16 | TRBJ2-5 | . | TRBV6-6 | TGTGCCAGCAGTTACTCAGAACAGGGTAGGCCAGAGACCCAGTACTTC | CASSYSEQGRPETQYF
. | 13 | TRBJ2-7 | once | TRBV19 | TGTGCCAGTAGTTACGGGCTATCCTACGAGCAGTACTTC | CASSYGLSYEQYF
. | 15 | TRBJ2-5 | . | TRBV4-1 | TGCGCCAGCAGCTTTTTACAGGGCCTGGGGGAGACCCAGTACTTC | CASSFLQGLGETQYF
. | 16 | TRBJ2-2 | . | TRBV4-3 | TGCGCCAGCAGCCAAGAGCCGGGTCCAAACACCGGGGAGCTGTTTTTT | CASSQEPGPNTGELFF
. | 16 | TRBJ2-2 | . | TRBV4-1 | TGCGCCAGCAGCCTGGTATTTCAGAGGCGCACCGGGGAGCTGTTTTTT | CASSLVFQRRTGELFF
. | 14 | TRBJ2-7 | . | TRBV11-2 | TGTGCCAGCAGCTTGGACTATCCGTCCTACGAGCAGTACTTC | CASSLDYPSYEQYF
TRBD2 | 12 | TRBJ2-7 | . | TRBV28 | TGTGCCAGCAGCACTAGCGTCTACGAGCAGTACTTC | CASSTSVYEQYF
. | 14 | TRBJ2-2 | . | TRBV19 | TGTGCCAGTAGTATGCGGAGGGATGCCGGGGAGCTGTTTTTT | CASSMRRDAGELFF
TRBD1 | 15 | TRBJ2-7 | . | TRBV6-1 | TGTGCCAGCAGTCTGGGACAGGGGATTTCCTACGAGCAGTACTTC | CASSLGQGISYEQYF
TRBD2 | 16 | TRBJ2-1 | . | TRBV27 | TGTGCCAGCAGTCAACCCAGCGGGGGGGCGTACAATGAGCAGTTCTTC | CASSQPSGGAYNEQFF
TRBD1 | 14 | TRBJ2-7 | . | TRBV10-3 | TGTGCCATCAGTGAGGACAGGGGGCCCTACGAGCAGTACTTC | CAISEDRGPYEQYF
. | 16 | TRBJ1-1 | . | TRBV6-6 | TGTGCCACCTTCCCTTTCCTTCAGGGATTGAACACTGAAGCTTTCTTT | CATFPFLQGLNTEAFF
. | 14 | TRBJ1-1 | once | TRBV6-5 | TGTGCCAGCAGTTACTCAGGTTCCGGGACTGAAGCTTTCTTT | CASSYSGSGTEAFF
. | 15 | TRBJ1-1 | . | TRBV19 | TGTGCCAGTTCCCAACGGGATTTACTGAACACTGAAGCTTTCTTT | CASSQRDLLNTEAFF
TRBD2 | 17 | TRBJ2-7 | . | TRBV4-1 | TGCGCCAGCAGCCACGATTTCCTAGCGGGAGGTTCCTACGAGCAGTACTTC | CASSHDFLAGGSYEQYF
. | 14 | TRBJ2-7 | . | TRBV29-1 | TGCAGCGTTCGCCCCGAGGCCCTATCCTACGAGCAGTACTTC | CSVRPEALSYEQYF
. | 15 | TRBJ1-5 | many | TRBV7-2 | TGTGCCAGCAGCGCCGACTACTATAGCAATCAGCCCCAGCATTTT | CASSADYYSNQPQHF
. | 12 | TRBJ1-5 | few | TRBV10-1 | TGCGCCAGCAGTGAGTCAGGGCAGCCCCAGCATTTT | CASSESGQPQHF
. | 14 | TRBJ2-5 | . | TRBV30 | TGTGCCTGGAGTGAAGGGGACGCTGGGGTGGCCCAGTACTTC | CAWSEGDAGVAQYF
. | 14 | TRBJ2-1 | . | TRBV27 | TGTGCCAGCAGTTTTAATCAGGGGTACAATGAGCAGTTCTTC | CASSFNQGYNEQFF
. | 15 | TRBJ1-2 | . | TRBV15 | TGTGCCACCAGCAGAGATCGGGGGCTGGGGGCTGGCTACACCTTC | CATSRDRGLGAGYTF
. | 15 | TRBJ1-5 | once | TRBV6-5 | TGTGCCAGCAGTGCAGGATATTATAGCAATCAGCCCCAGCATTTT | CASSAGYYSNQPQHF
. | 14 | TRBJ1-4 | . | TRBV18 | TGTGCCAGCTCACCGAGAAGCTCTGGGGAAAAACTGTTTTTT | CASSPRSSGEKLFF
. | 16 | TRBJ1-4 | . | TRBV4-2 | TGTGCCAGCAGCCAAGAGGCAAGGCCATATAATGAAAAACTGTTTTTT | CASSQEARPYNEKLFF